What follows is one TCR beta chain and its context. Germline V lookup: CDR1 SEHNR, CDR2 FQNEAQ (reference sequence). Deletions cut 3 bases from V and 1 base from J, with 6 bases between. This CDR3 region has 13 residues. This sample is part of a study of blood T cell repertoires in COVID-19. At the level of the study: Donors in the United States, Italy and Spain gave samples during acute or convalescent COVID-19. PBMCs, B-cell-depleted T cells, or T cells provided the cDNA or gDNA that made up the material.

Clones were read by immunoSEQ multiplex PCR, and TCRdb kept only the in-frame ones, dropping some. The sample has 360,000 or so clones, roughly four fifths seen once. The gene calls are TRBV7-9 and TRBJ1-1; D gene ambiguous. Source material: PBMCs or T cells enriched from blood (not recorded which). The TCR sequence derives from a woman between 50 and 59 years old who had recovered from COVID-19. CDR3 DNA sequence: TGTGCCAGCAGCTTTGGCGGGAACACTGAAGCTTTCTTT. Translation: CASSFGGNTEAFF.